These 28 T cell receptor beta chains came from one sample sequenced in a study of PD-1 blockade in classical Hodgkin lymphoma. Each patient relapsed following autologous stem cell transplantation, and prior brentuximab vedotin exposure differed. Data came from immunoSEQ multiplex PCR; TCRdb stores just in-frame clones and leaves some out. The data contain 95,000 to 120,000 clones, roughly nine tenths of them singletons. Sequencing used peripheral blood mononuclear cells (PBMCs), obtained before the second cycle of nivolumab. These receptors were collected from a human donor with classical Hodgkin lymphoma.

The rearrangement joins TRBV6-4 to TRBJ2-5; TRBD1 is a possible D gene (5 bases). In germline, CDR1 is MRHNA, CDR2 SNTAGT. Trimming pared 5 bases from V and 2 bases from J, leaving 21 bases between. The CDR3 contains 17 residues. The CDR3 loop reads CASSPFPTLTGQETQYF. In DNA, the CDR3 is TGTGCCAGCAGTCCCTTCCCGACACTTACAGGACAAGAGACCCAGTACTTC.

This clone occurred once. This rearrangement joins TRBV5-1 to TRBJ2-3; 7 bases line up with TRBD1. Trimming took 3 bases from V and 10 from J; bases not matched to a gene: 5. Germline V CDR1 and CDR2: SGHRS, YFSETQ. The CDR3 runs to 12 residues. The DNA for the CDR3 is TGCGCCAGCAGCTCGGGACAGAAGCCGCAGTATTTT. Translated: CASSSGQKPQYF.

This clone showed up just a few times. This chain connects TRBV27 to TRBJ1-2; TRBD1 matches at 9 bases. This CDR3 has 13 residues. CDR1 is MNHEY and CDR2 is SMNVEV in the germline V gene (reference sequence). Trimming removed 10 bases from V and 6 bases from J; junction bases left unmatched: 9. In nucleotides, the CDR3 is TGTGCCACCAGGATCCGGGACAGGGATGGCTACACCTTC. Amino acids: CATRIRDRDGYTF.

The rearrangement uses TRBV6-5 and TRBJ2-3; TRBD1 might be the D (5 bases). This CDR3 has 16 amino acids. V shed 0 bases and J shed 1 base, with 11 bases lying between them. The V gene's germline CDR1 is MNHEY and CDR2 SVGAGI. The CDR3 is CASSYSNSRGTDTQYF. The CDR3 DNA reads TGTGCCAGCAGTTACTCGAATTCCAGGGGCACAGATACGCAGTATTTT.

This rearrangement joins TRBV4-1 to TRBJ2-5; the match to TRBD2 covers 10 bases. Unmatched junction bases numbered 2, after V lost 6 bases and J lost 1 base. This CDR3 region has 14 residues. Germline CDR1 and CDR2: MGHRA and YSYEKL. The CDR3, as DNA: TGCGCCAGCAGTGGACTAGCGGTCCAAGAGACCCAGTACTTC. Residues: CASSGLAVQETQYF.

The chain links TRBV14 to TRBJ2-2; 13 bases line up with TRBD2. The length of the CDR3 is 17 residues. V lost 2 bases and J lost 2; bases outside the gene matches: 2. CDR1 is SGHDN and CDR2 is FVKESK in the germline V gene. Here the CDR3 reads CASSQSGLAGNTGELFF. The CDR3 region has the DNA TGTGCCAGCAGCCAATCGGGACTAGCGGGAAACACCGGGGAGCTGTTTTTT.

The chain links TRBV28 to TRBJ2-7, with D possibly matching TRBD1 (5 bases). The V end was cut by 6 bases, the J end by 2 bases, with 14 bases between. This CDR3 comprises 14 residues. Germline V gives CDR1 MDHEN, CDR2 SYDVKM. The CDR3 nucleotides are TGTGCCAGCAGCTCCCCAGGGTCCCCCTACGAGCAGTACTTC. It is translated as CASSSPGSPYEQYF.

The chain couples TRBV30 to TRBJ2-6; no clear D. CDR1 GTSNPN and CDR2 SVGIG come from the germline V gene (reference sequence). The CDR3 totals 14 residues. V was cut by 0 bases and J by 0 bases, with 3 bases left in between. The CDR3 region has the DNA TGTGCCTGGAGTGTCACCTCTGGGGCCAACGTCCTGACTTTC. Amino acid sequence: CAWSVTSGANVLTF.

J is TRBJ2-3 and V is TRBV7-9; no definite D call. V lost 8 bases to trimming and J lost 4 bases, with 10 bases between them. Germline V gene lookup returns CDR1 SEHNR and CDR2 FQNEAQ (reference sequence). The CDR3 sequence is 12 residues long. The CDR3 spells CASRYKSDTQYF. The CDR3 DNA follows: TGTGCCAGCCGCTACAAGTCAGATACGCAGTATTTT.

The chain couples TRBV5-1 to TRBJ2-1; D perhaps matches TRBD2 (6 bases). The V end was cut by 4 bases, the J end by 1 base, with 15 bases between. CDR1 is SGHRS, CDR2 YFSETQ, per germline. This CDR3 region has 16 residues. The CDR3 DNA sequence: TGCGCCAGCAGCCCGGAGGGACGGGGGTCCTACAATGAGCAGTTCTTC. Translated, it gives CASSPEGRGSYNEQFF.

This clone was seen once. The genes are TRBV7-6 and TRBJ2-5; 9 bases agree with TRBD1. Germline V gene data show CDR1 as SGHVS and CDR2 as FNYEAQ. With V trimmed by 4 bases and J by 2 bases, 5 bases remained unmatched. The CDR3 is made up of 15 amino acids. CDR3 DNA: TGTGCCAGCAGCTCCCTACAGGGGGCTCAAGAGACCCAGTACTTC. As protein: CASSSLQGAQETQYF.

This clone was counted once. The genes are TRBV13 and TRBJ2-1; D is unresolved. The V gene's germline CDR1 is PRHDT and CDR2 FYEKMQ (reference sequence). The CDR3 is 11 residues long. The V end lost 4 bases, the J end lost 6 bases, and 4 bases lay between the germline ends. The CDR3 spells CASSSTNEQFF. DNA of the CDR3: TGTGCCAGCAGCTCCACCAATGAGCAGTTCTTC.

Here the CDR3 DNA reads TGCAGCGTTGCAACGACCGGGACAGGGGGTCTCAGCTACACCTTC. Translation gives CSVATTGTGGLSYTF. The chain has TRBV29-1 and TRBJ1-2; TRBD1 matches 11 bases. Germline lookup yields CDR1 SQVTM and CDR2 ANQGSEA. CDR3 length equals 15 residues. Germline trimming cut 4 bases from V and 9 bases from J; bases unmatched to any gene: 13.

The CDR3 region has the DNA TGTGCCAGCGGTAGCGGATCAGGGATCACTGAAGCTTTCTTT. It yields the protein CASGSGSGITEAFF. The V gene is TRBV6-1, the J gene TRBJ1-1, with D possibly matching TRBD1 (5 bases). The CDR3 is 14 amino acids. Trimming took 8 bases from V and 4 from J, leaving 17 bases between them. Germline loops: CDR1 MNHNS, CDR2 SASEGT.

The V and J genes are TRBV28 and TRBJ1-5; D is ambiguous. The CDR3 consists of 15 residues. The V gene's germline CDR1 is MDHEN and CDR2 SYDVKM. Trimming removed 6 bases at V and 3 bases at J, with 15 bases between. CDR3 loop: CASSPADPANQPQHF. The CDR3 nucleotides are TGTGCCAGCAGCCCTGCTGATCCCGCCAATCAGCCCCAGCATTTT.

The chain couples TRBV11-2 to TRBJ2-1; the match to TRBD2 covers 13 bases. This CDR3 comprises 19 residues. Germline V CDR1 and CDR2: SGHAT, FQNNGV. The V and J ends lost 0 bases and 0 bases, in that order; junction bases with no gene match: 5. This CDR3 reads CASSLDRGLAGSSYNEQFF. CDR3 sequence (DNA): TGTGCCAGCAGCTTAGACCGGGGACTAGCGGGAAGCTCCTACAATGAGCAGTTCTTC.

This rearrangement joins TRBV30 to TRBJ1-1; D is unresolved. This CDR3 spans 14 amino acids. Trimming removed 0 bases at V and 1 base at J, with 9 bases between. The germline V gene has CDR1 GTSNPN and CDR2 SVGIG (reference sequence). The CDR3 nucleotides are TGTGCCTGGAGTGTACAGATGTGGAACACTGAAGCTTTCTTT. It specifies CAWSVQMWNTEAFF. Full variable domain (remainder filled in from reference TRBV30 and TRBJ1-1): SQTIHQWPATLVQPVGSPLSLECTVEGTSNPNLYWYRQAAGRGLQLLFYSVGIGQISSEVPQNLSASRPQDRQFILSSKKLLLSDSGFYLCAWSVQMWNTEAFFGQGTRLTVV.

This CDR3 reads CASRGTLIYNEQFF. The CDR3 region has the DNA TGTGCCAGCAGGGGGACGTTGATTTACAATGAGCAGTTCTTC. The chain has TRBV27 and TRBJ2-1; D is possibly TRBD1 or TRBD2 (5 bases each). CDR1 MNHEY and CDR2 SMNVEV come from the germline V gene (reference sequence). The germline V and J ends were trimmed by 6 bases and 4 bases, with 13 bases remaining between them. CDR3 size: 14 residues.

The chain links TRBV28 to TRBJ2-2; 10 nucleotides line up with TRBD2. Trimming cost V 8 bases and J 6 bases; bases outside gene matches: 3. The CDR3 spans 13 residues. The germline CDR1 and CDR2 sequences are MDHEN and SYDVKM. CDR3 loop: CASGGTSAGELFF. CDR3 DNA: TGTGCCAGCGGGGGGACTAGCGCCGGGGAGCTGTTTTTT.

CDR3 protein: CASSESRVDGYTF. For the CDR3, the DNA is TGCGCCAGCAGTGAGTCTCGGGTAGACGGCTACACCTTC. The chain has TRBV10-1 and TRBJ1-2; D gene ambiguous. Germline CDR1 and CDR2: WNHNN and SYGVQD (reference sequence). V lost 0 bases and J 8 bases, leaving 10 bases between the germline ends. CDR3 length: 13 amino acids.

The chain joins TRBV5-1 to TRBJ2-1; 16 nucleotides line up with TRBD2. This CDR3 contains 15 residues. Looked up from germline, CDR1 is SGHRS and CDR2 is YFSETQ. After removal of 3 bases from V and 9 bases from J, the junction contained 3 bases not matched to a gene. The DNA of the CDR3 is TGCGCCAGCAGCTCGGGACTAGCGGGAGGGGGTGAGCAGTTCTTC. It translates to CASSSGLAGGGEQFF.

The rearrangement links TRBV4-1 to TRBJ2-5; maybe TRBD1 (6 bases). The CDR3 length is 15 residues. V was clipped by 2 bases and J by 1 base, with 11 bases between them. Germline V gene sequence: CDR1 MGHRA, CDR2 YSYEKL. The CDR3 here is CASSQFGQFQETQYF. CDR3 nucleotide sequence: TGCGCCAGCAGCCAATTTGGACAGTTCCAAGAGACCCAGTACTTC.

This chain uses TRBV7-6 with TRBJ2-5; no clear D. Germline CDR1 and CDR2: SGHVS and FNYEAQ. Trimming took 5 bases from V and 0 from J, leaving 7 bases between them. The length of the CDR3 is 13 residues. CDR3 DNA: TGTGCCAGCAGCCCTTGGGACCAAGAGACCCAGTACTTC. The encoded protein is CASSPWDQETQYF. Variable domain in full (rest from reference TRBV7-6 and TRBJ2-5): GAGVSQSPRYKVTKRGQDVALRCDPISGHVSLYWYRQALGQGPEFLTYFNYEAQQDKSGLPNDRFSAERPEGSISTLTIQRTEQRDSAMYRCASSPWDQETQYFGPGTRLLVL.

Only a few counts were recorded for this clone. The chain joins TRBV2 to TRBJ1-4, with TRBD1 matching 7 bases. Germline-derived CDR1 and CDR2 are SNHLY and FYNNEI. CDR3 length equals 15 residues. The trim removed 6 bases at V and 0 bases at J, leaving 4 bases unmatched. The CDR3 bases are TGTGCCAGCAGCACCCAGGGGGCAACTAATGAAAAACTGTTTTTT. This translates into CASSTQGATNEKLFF.

The rearrangement links TRBV6-1 to TRBJ2-5; TRBD1 is a possible D gene (6 bases). The CDR3 is 14 residues long. CDR1 is MNHNS, CDR2 SASEGT, per germline. Trimming removed 4 bases at V and 5 bases at J, with 14 bases between. CDR3 sequence (DNA): TGTGCCAGCAGTGTTCTTTGGGGGCCCGAGACCCAGTACTTC. Amino acids: CASSVLWGPETQYF.

The rearrangement uses TRBV4-1 and TRBJ2-2, with 9 bases matching TRBD2. Unmatched junction bases numbered 2, after V lost 5 bases and J lost 1 base. The CDR3 extends over 15 amino acids. CDR1 and CDR2 (germline): MGHRA, YSYEKL. DNA of the CDR3: TGCGCCAGCAGCAGACTAGCGGAGAACACCGGGGAGCTGTTTTTT. This encodes CASSRLAENTGELFF.

The chain joins TRBV13 to TRBJ2-3; TRBD2 agrees at 10 bases. There are 16 residues in the CDR3. Germline trimming cut 5 bases from V and 2 bases from J; bases unmatched to any gene: 7. Germline V CDR1 and CDR2: PRHDT, FYEKMQ (reference sequence). The CDR3 region has the DNA TGTGCCAGCAGCCAGAGGACTAGCGGTTTCACAGATACGCAGTATTTT. Translating gives CASSQRTSGFTDTQYF.

As DNA, the CDR3 is TGTGCCAGCAGTAACCCCCAACGGGGTTACAATGAGCAGTTCTTC. Protein product: CASSNPQRGYNEQFF. The genes are TRBV6-4 and TRBJ2-1; TRBD2 is a possible D gene (5 bases). Germline loops: CDR1 MRHNA, CDR2 SNTAGT. The V and J ends lost 5 bases and 4 bases respectively, with 15 bases between them. This CDR3 contains 15 residues.